This T cell receptor (beta chain) was identified during a study of cytomegalovirus exposure and HLA in healthy donors. Study outcomes and limitations: In a later analysis, a missense DCLRE1C variant was linked to TCR beta V- and J-gene trimming. According to a later analysis, donors in an Asian-associated ancestry cluster reportedly had fewer N-insertions than the 666-donor mean. The presence/absence work took it that sequencing depth was about the same across donors. A classifier reportedly called cytomegalovirus status with high sensitivity and specificity.

As for this clone: As yet, its antigen is unknown.

The PCR employed 60 Vbeta primers together with 13 Jbeta primers. This table comes from immunoSEQ multiplex PCR, and its TCRdb copy is limited to in-frame clones, with some not included. The sample shows 80,000 to 100,000 clones, 55% to 75% of them seen only once. The sequencing sample was made of PBMCs. This receptor was identified in a man in his fifties in good health and CMV-seronegative.

The CDR3 DNA follows: TGTGCCAGCAGTGAAGCGTACGGAGATTACGAGCAGTACTTC. Amino acid sequence: CASSEAYGDYEQYF. The chain combines TRBV6-1 with TRBJ2-7; D remains unclear. The ends were cut back, 0 bases at V and 4 bases at J, with 10 bases in the middle. The CDR3 extends over 14 amino acids. Germline V gene lookup returns CDR1 MNHNS and CDR2 SASEGT.